The source of this T cell receptor (beta chain) is a study of vaccination and CD4 T cells after COVID-19. Sample time point: late sampling 161 to 241 days after vaccination in a few convalescent patients. Described treatment: roughly ten-day PBMC culture with coronavirus spike peptide pools or control peptides (ViraFEST assay). Scientists ran DNA taken from cultured CD4+ T cells through the Oncomine TCR Beta short-read assay for sequencing. Each CDR3 protein is one row after TCRdb ran MiXCR on the PCR reads. The table includes 25,000 to 30,000 distinct CDR3 sequences, roughly 40% detected once. Points on this clonotype: What it binds is not known.

The CDR3 is made up of 15 amino acids. Germline V gives CDR1 KGHDR, CDR2 SFDVKD. Trimming cost V 10 bases and J 3 bases, with 17 bases left between them. This sequence joins TRBV24-1 and TRBJ2-2, with D possibly TRBD2 on 7 matching bases. The source was CD4+ T cells from blood, cultured in vitro, collected about 7 months after SARS-CoV-2 vaccination. This TCR was sampled from a human donor who had recovered from COVID-19. The CDR3 coding sequence is TGTGCCACGAAGCAGGGGAGGGGAGACACCGGGGAGCTGTTTTTT. As protein: CATKQGRGDTGELFF.